What follows are 32 T cell receptor beta chains derived from one specimen sequenced in a study of cytomegalovirus exposure and HLA in healthy donors (dated by TCRdb to the late 2010s). The library was prepared using the immunoSEQ multiplex PCR assay. For the multiplex PCR, a mixture combining 60 forward primers for TCR Vbeta segments and 13 reverse primers for TCR Jbeta segments was used. TCRdb mirrors the immuneACCESS table, restricted to in-frame sequences. Some clones are absent from its copies; in checked studies, under half trace to an unresolved V gene, and the reason for the others is unknown. Within this sample are under 150,000 clones, with 70% to 90% of them counted one time only. Under 6% of the sample rests with the top ten. The specimen sequenced was PBMCs. Every receptor here comes from a woman between 35 and 50 years old in good health and CMV-seropositive.

The V gene is TRBV6-1, the J gene TRBJ1-1; D ambiguous. The CDR3 has 14 amino acids. Germline V gene sequence: CDR1 MNHNS, CDR2 SASEGT. The V and J ends lost 7 bases and 7 bases respectively, with 19 bases between them. CDR3 residues: CASIAAAGSGEAFF. DNA for the CDR3: TGTGCCAGCATCGCAGCGGCGGGTTCCGGTGAAGCTTTCTTT.

In nucleotides, the CDR3 is TGCGCCATAGGGACAGAACTCGGGGAGCTGTTTTTT. Its protein product is CAIGTELGELFF. The chain joins TRBV4-1 to TRBJ2-2; 7 bases are a match to TRBD1. This CDR3 is 12 amino acids long. J was trimmed by 7 bases and V by 10 bases; bases with no gene match: 6. The V gene's germline CDR1 is MGHRA and CDR2 YSYEKL.

The chain uses TRBV4-1 and TRBJ2-4; 10 bases match TRBD1. Trimming cost V 1 base and J 1 base; bases outside gene matches: 7. Germline CDR1 and CDR2: MGHRA and YSYEKL. The CDR3 sequence is 18 residues long. The chain's CDR3 is CASSQGTGGPLAKNIQYF. The CDR3 bases are TGCGCCAGCAGCCAAGGGACAGGGGGACCTCTTGCCAAAAACATTCAGTACTTC.

This clone was detected only a few times. The CDR3 DNA reads TGTGCCAGCAGCTCTGTGACAGGTTCTGAAAAACTGTTTTTT. Protein: CASSSVTGSEKLFF. This chain connects TRBV7-6 to TRBJ1-4; a weak D match, TRBD1 (6 bases). Germline CDR1 reads SGHVS; CDR2 reads FNYEAQ. This CDR3 region has 14 residues. V was shortened by 4 bases and J by 7 bases, with 13 bases between the two germline ends.

This clone came up once. The junction does not match germline at one end; this may be a read error. The genes are TRBV7-7 and TRBJ2-5, with 8 bases lining up with TRBD2. This CDR3 spans 16 amino acids. Germline loops: CDR1 SSHAT, CDR2 FNYEAQ (reference sequence). The CDR3 DNA follows: TGTGCTAGCAGCTTAGACGGGGGGGGCTCTGGAGAGACCCAGTACTTC. Protein sequence: CASSLDGGGSGETQYF.

The chain recombines TRBV9 with TRBJ2-1, with D maybe TRBD2 (6 bases). V lost 1 base and J lost 7, with 12 bases in between. CDR3 length equals 14 residues. Per the germline V gene, CDR1 is SGDLS and CDR2 is YYNGEE. The CDR3 DNA is TGTGCCAGCAGCGTATGGGCTGGGGGGAATGAGCAGTTCTTC. Translating gives CASSVWAGGNEQFF.

The chain couples TRBV7-2 to TRBJ1-5, with TRBD1 matching 7 bases. The CDR3 has 14 amino acids. The V segment lost 5 bases and the J segment 7 bases; nucleotides outside the gene matches: 8. Germline V gene data show CDR1 as SGHTA and CDR2 as FQGNSA. Here the CDR3 reads CASSPWTGGQPQHF. In DNA, the CDR3 is TGTGCCAGCAGCCCCTGGACAGGCGGACAGCCCCAGCATTTT. Drawing the rest from reference TRBV7-2 and TRBJ1-5, the complete variable domain is GAGVSQSPSNKVTEKGKDVELRCDPISGHTALYWYRQSLGQGLEFLIYFQGNSAPDKSGLPSDRFSAERTGGSVSTLTIQRTQQEDSAVYLCASSPWTGGQPQHFGDGTRLSIL.

The V call is TRBV6-1, the J call TRBJ1-4, with no clear D. The germline CDR1 and CDR2 sequences are MNHNS and SASEGT. The CDR3 loop spans 14 amino acids. The V end lost 9 bases, the J end lost 4 bases, and 15 bases lay between the germline ends. The DNA for the CDR3 is TGTGCCAGTACTGCCCCGTACCGTAATGAAAAACTGTTTTTT. Translated, it gives CASTAPYRNEKLFF.

This chain joins TRBV6-1 and TRBJ2-5; 11 bases fit TRBD2. The J segment lost 5 bases and the V segment lost 6 bases, leaving 8 bases of the junction unmatched. Germline V gene lookup returns CDR1 MNHNS and CDR2 SASEGT. CDR3 size: 15 residues. Written as DNA, the CDR3 is TGTGCCAGCAGGGTCGGGACTAGCGGAGAGGAGACCCAGTACTTC. Protein: CASRVGTSGEETQYF.

This chain links TRBV6-5 with TRBJ1-1; 7 bases fit TRBD1. The junction had 1 base not matched to a gene; V was cut back by 0 bases and J by 6 bases. Germline assignment: CDR1 MNHEY and CDR2 SVGAGI. This CDR3 contains 13 residues. CDR3 amino acids: CASSYSTGPEAFF. CDR3 nucleotide sequence: TGTGCCAGCAGTTACTCGACAGGGCCTGAAGCTTTCTTT.

The V gene is TRBV13, the J gene TRBJ2-3; D ambiguous. V lost 3 bases to trimming and J lost 4 bases, with 8 bases between them. Germline V lookup: CDR1 PRHDT, CDR2 FYEKMQ (reference sequence). The CDR3 spans 13 residues. CDR3 amino acids: CASSFQVSDTQYF. CDR3 in DNA: TGTGCCAGCAGCTTCCAGGTTTCAGATACGCAGTATTTT.

About this clone itself: The same CDR3 also results from other DNA sequences found in this sample. The chain links TRBV28 to TRBJ1-4; a weak D match, TRBD1 (6 bases). The germline CDR1 and CDR2 sequences are MDHEN and SYDVKM. This CDR3 has 14 residues. Trimming took 4 bases from V and 1 from J, leaving 7 bases between them. CDR3 bases: TGTGCCAGCAGTTCGGGACAAACTAATGAAAAACTGTTTTTT. Protein: CASSSGQTNEKLFF.

To note about this clone: At one end the junction does not follow the germline gene, possibly because of a read error. V usage is TRBV5-8 and J usage is TRBJ2-5; D possibly corresponds to TRBD1 (5 bases). Germline CDR1 and CDR2: SGHTS and YDEGEE. The CDR3 loop spans 13 amino acids. CDR3 coding DNA: TGTGCCAGCAGGTTGGACACCCAAGAGACCCAGTACTTC. Translation: CASRLDTQETQYF.

This clone was seen only once. The genes are TRBV2 and TRBJ1-1, with D perhaps matching TRBD1 (6 bases). V lost 6 bases and J lost 3, with 8 bases in between. Germline V gene data show CDR1 as SNHLY and CDR2 as FYNNEI. The CDR3 sequence is 12 residues long. In nucleotides, the CDR3 is TGTGCCAGCAGGGACAGTTACACTGAAGCTTTCTTT. Its protein is CASRDSYTEAFF.

The chain recombines TRBV5-1 with TRBJ2-5, with D possibly TRBD1 on 6 matching bases. The germline V and J ends were trimmed by 4 bases and 4 bases, with 14 bases remaining between them. The CDR3 is made up of 14 amino acids. Germline V gene sequence: CDR1 SGHRS, CDR2 YFSETQ. The CDR3: CASSPQGSSETQYF. The CDR3 coding sequence is TGCGCCAGCAGCCCCCAGGGGAGCTCAGAGACCCAGTACTTC.

The rearrangement joins TRBV27 to TRBJ1-5; a weak D match, TRBD1 (6 bases). Trimming took off 7 bases at V and 1 base at J, with 11 bases between the two ends. This CDR3 has 14 residues. CDR1 MNHEY and CDR2 SMNVEV come from the germline V gene (reference sequence). The CDR3 bases are TGTGCCAGCAATAATCAGGGGAGCAATCAGCCCCAGCATTTT. The encoded protein is CASNNQGSNQPQHF.

V usage is TRBV7-8 and J usage is TRBJ2-7, with D maybe TRBD2 (5 bases). This CDR3 contains 14 residues. The germline V gene encodes CDR1 SGHVS and CDR2 FQNEAQ. V was shortened by 3 bases and J by 3 bases, with 12 bases between the two germline ends. CDR3 sequence (DNA): TGTGCCAGCAGCTTGGGAGTAGAGGACTACGAGCAGTACTTC. Protein: CASSLGVEDYEQYF. The variable domain in full, with the rest retrieved from reference TRBV7-8 and TRBJ2-7, is GAGVSQSPRYKVAKRGQDVALRCDPISGHVSLFWYQQALGQGPEFLTYFQNEAQLDKSGLPSDRFFAERPEGSVSTLKIQRTQQEDSAVYLCASSLGVEDYEQYFGPGTRLTVT.

The chain has TRBV7-2 and TRBJ1-5, with a tentative D call TRBD1 (5 bases). V was trimmed by 8 bases and J by 0 bases, leaving 8 bases between them. The CDR3 has 13 residues. The germline V gene encodes CDR1 SGHTA and CDR2 FQGNSA. Here the CDR3 reads CASGAYSNQPQHF. The CDR3 nucleotides read TGTGCCAGCGGGGCTTATAGCAATCAGCCCCAGCATTTT.

DNA of the CDR3: TGTGCCACCAGGGCAGCGGGGGAAGAGACCCAGTACTTC. Translation: CATRAAGEETQYF. The J gene is TRBJ2-5, the V gene TRBV15, with 8 nucleotides matching TRBD2. Germline CDR1 reads LNHNV; CDR2 reads YYDKDF (reference sequence). V lost 6 bases and J lost 3; bases outside the gene matches: 3. This CDR3 has 13 residues. Full variable domain (missing parts from reference TRBV15 and TRBJ2-5): DAMVIQNPRYQVTQFGKPVTLSCSQTLNHNVMYWYQQKSSQAPKLLFHYYDKDFNNEADTPDNFQSRRPNTSFCFLDIRSPGLGDTAMYLCATRAAGEETQYFGPGTRLLVL.

This clone has just a few counts. The genes are TRBV28 and TRBJ1-5; 8 bases agree with TRBD1. This CDR3 is 19 amino acids long. Germline values: CDR1 MDHEN, CDR2 SYDVKM. Trimming removed 4 bases from V and 6 bases from J; junction bases left unmatched: 20. CDR3 residues: CASSSSTLDRANRGQPQHF. The CDR3 nucleotides are TGTGCCAGCAGTTCTTCCACCCTGGACAGGGCCAATAGAGGTCAGCCCCAGCATTTT.

This sequence joins TRBV27 and TRBJ2-2; possibly TRBD1 for D (5 bases). V was cut by 5 bases and J by 1 base, with 5 bases left in between. The CDR3 runs to 13 residues. Germline V lookup: CDR1 MNHEY, CDR2 SMNVEV (reference sequence). The CDR3 DNA sequence: TGTGCCAGCAGTACAGGGAACACCGGGGAGCTGTTTTTT. Its protein is CASSTGNTGELFF.

This chain connects TRBV7-3 to TRBJ2-2; 8 nucleotides align to TRBD1. CDR1 and CDR2 (germline): SGHTA, FQGTGA. Trimming took 5 bases from V and 3 from J; bases not matched to a gene: 2. The CDR3 is 14 residues long. CDR3 residues: CASSAGGDTGELFF. In DNA, the CDR3 is TGTGCCAGCAGCGCAGGGGGCGACACCGGGGAGCTGTTTTTT. The full variable domain, in which reference TRBV7-3 and TRBJ2-2 provide the parts outside the CDR3, is GAGVSQTPSNKVTEKGKYVELRCDPISGHTALYWYRQSLGQGPEFLIYFQGTGAADDSGLPNDRFFAVRPEGSVSTLKIQRTERGDSAVYLCASSAGGDTGELFFGEGSRLTVL.

The gene calls are TRBV28 and TRBJ1-1, with a weak D call TRBD1 (6 bases). The ends were cut back, 7 bases at V and 1 base at J, with 10 bases in the middle. CDR3 size: 13 residues. The germline V gene encodes CDR1 MDHEN and CDR2 SYDVKM. CDR3 sequence (DNA): TGTGCCAGCACCACGACAGGGAACACTGAAGCTTTCTTT. Translation gives CASTTTGNTEAFF.

The J gene is TRBJ1-2, the V gene TRBV29-1; 9 nucleotides agree with TRBD1. This CDR3 is 13 amino acids long. From germline, CDR1 is SQVTM and CDR2 ANQGSEA. Losses at the gene ends were 4 bases for V and 7 bases for J; bases not matched to a gene: 7. CDR3 residues: CSVVGDRDVGYTF. CDR3 nucleotide sequence: TGCAGCGTTGTAGGGGACAGGGATGTTGGCTACACCTTC.

In its sample, this clone was seen once. The chain is built from TRBV30 and TRBJ1-4; D remains unclear. Germline V gene lookup returns CDR1 GTSNPN and CDR2 SVGIG (reference sequence). This CDR3 region has 12 residues. The V end lost 3 bases, the J end lost 13 bases, and 15 bases lay between the germline ends. As DNA, the CDR3 is TGTGCCTGGAGGCACCACCGCGGAGGACTGTTTTTT. Translated, it gives CAWRHHRGGLFF.

This rearrangement joins TRBV28 to TRBJ1-1; 7 bases match TRBD1. Per germline, CDR1 MDHEN and CDR2 SYDVKM. The CDR3 covers 12 residues. J lost 12 bases, V lost 2 bases, and 6 bases had no gene match. CDR3 region: CASSLRDRIPFF. The CDR3 coding sequence is TGTGCCAGCAGTTTACGGGACAGAATCCCTTTCTTT. Filled out from reference TRBV28 and TRBJ1-1, the complete variable domain reads DVKVTQSSRYLVKRTGEKVFLECVQDMDHENMFWYRQDPGLGLRLIYFSYDVKMKEKGDIPEGYSVSREKKERFSLILESASTNQTSMYLCASSLRDRIPFFGQGTRLTVV.

This chain uses TRBV5-1 with TRBJ2-1; D is perhaps TRBD2 (5 bases). V was cut by 5 bases and J by 5 bases, with 20 bases left in between. The CDR3 extends over 16 amino acids. The germline V gene encodes CDR1 SGHRS and CDR2 YFSETQ. CDR3 in DNA: TGCGCCAGCAGTTCTCCGGCCCCGCGGGTACACAATGAGCAGTTCTTC. Translation gives CASSSPAPRVHNEQFF.

V gene TRBV5-6 combines with J gene TRBJ1-1, with D possibly matching TRBD1 (6 bases). V was clipped by 0 bases and J by 0 bases, with 12 bases between them. CDR1 and CDR2 from the germline V gene are SGHDT and YYEEEE. This CDR3 has 16 residues. The CDR3 nucleotides are TGTGCCAGCAGCTTGGACATCAGGGGCCTGAACACTGAAGCTTTCTTT. Translated: CASSLDIRGLNTEAFF.

This clone came up once. The CDR3 here is CASSLATLSDSPLHF. CDR3 bases: TGCGCCAGCAGCTTGGCGACCCTAAGCGACTCACCCCTCCACTTT. V and J are TRBV5-1 and TRBJ1-6; D is undetermined. CDR3 size: 15 residues. Trimming took 0 bases from V and 10 from J, leaving 14 bases between them. Germline loops: CDR1 SGHRS, CDR2 YFSETQ.

V is TRBV28 and J is TRBJ2-6; 7 bases fit TRBD1. The CDR3 totals 17 residues. CDR1 is MDHEN, CDR2 SYDVKM, per germline. Unmatched junction bases numbered 8, after V lost 6 bases and J lost 0 bases. CDR3 bases: TGTGCCAGCAGACCTCCGGGACAGAACTCTGGGGCCAACGTCCTGACTTTC. This translates into CASRPPGQNSGANVLTF.

The V call is TRBV5-1, the J call TRBJ2-1; D is perhaps TRBD1 (6 bases). The CDR3 consists of 16 residues. V lost 2 bases to trimming and J lost 10 bases, with 22 bases between them. Germline CDR1 reads SGHRS; CDR2 reads YFSETQ. The CDR3: CASSLQTGMAFGEQFF. CDR3 sequence (DNA): TGCGCCAGCAGCTTACAAACAGGGATGGCATTCGGAGAGCAGTTCTTC.

The chain recombines TRBV28 with TRBJ2-7; 10 bases map to TRBD1. The CDR3 totals 16 residues. The J segment lost 5 bases and the V segment lost 1 base, leaving 8 bases of the junction unmatched. Germline-derived CDR1 and CDR2 are MDHEN and SYDVKM. Here the CDR3 DNA reads TGTGCCAGCAGTTTATCCGCGACAGGGGGCAGGGACGAGCAGTACTTC. Translating gives CASSLSATGGRDEQYF. The full variable domain, in which reference TRBV28 and TRBJ2-7 provide the parts outside the CDR3, is DVKVTQSSRYLVKRTGEKVFLECVQDMDHENMFWYRQDPGLGLRLIYFSYDVKMKEKGDIPEGYSVSREKKERFSLILESASTNQTSMYLCASSLSATGGRDEQYFGPGTRLTVT.